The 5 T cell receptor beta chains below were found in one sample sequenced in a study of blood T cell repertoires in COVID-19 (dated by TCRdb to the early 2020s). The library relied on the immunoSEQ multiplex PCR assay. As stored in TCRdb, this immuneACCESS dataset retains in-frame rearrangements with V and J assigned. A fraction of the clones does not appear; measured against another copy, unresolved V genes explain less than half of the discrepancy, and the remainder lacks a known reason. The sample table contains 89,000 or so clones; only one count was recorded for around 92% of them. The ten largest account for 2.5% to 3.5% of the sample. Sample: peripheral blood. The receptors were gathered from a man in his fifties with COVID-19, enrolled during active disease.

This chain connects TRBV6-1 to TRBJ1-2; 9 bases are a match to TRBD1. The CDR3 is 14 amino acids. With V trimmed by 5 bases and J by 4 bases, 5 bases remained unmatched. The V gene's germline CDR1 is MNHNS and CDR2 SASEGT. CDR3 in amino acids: CASSWGTGTYGYTF. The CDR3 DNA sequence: TGTGCCAGCAGTTGGGGGACAGGGACCTATGGCTACACCTTC.

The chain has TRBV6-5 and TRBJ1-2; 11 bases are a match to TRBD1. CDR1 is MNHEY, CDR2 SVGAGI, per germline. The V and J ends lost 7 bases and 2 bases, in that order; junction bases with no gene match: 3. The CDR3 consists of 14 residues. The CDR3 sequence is CASTRDRGNYGYTF. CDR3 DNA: TGTGCCAGCACTCGGGACAGGGGGAACTATGGCTACACCTTC.

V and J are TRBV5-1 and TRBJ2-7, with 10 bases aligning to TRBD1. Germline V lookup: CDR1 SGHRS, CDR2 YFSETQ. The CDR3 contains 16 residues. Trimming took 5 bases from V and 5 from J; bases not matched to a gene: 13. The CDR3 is CASRDIFRDRGNEQYF. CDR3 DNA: TGCGCCAGCAGGGATATATTCCGGGACAGGGGAAACGAGCAGTACTTC.

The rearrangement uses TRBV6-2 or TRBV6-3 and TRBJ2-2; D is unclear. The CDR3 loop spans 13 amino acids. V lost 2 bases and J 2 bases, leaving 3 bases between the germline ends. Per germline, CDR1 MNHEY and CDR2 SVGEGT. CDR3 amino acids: CASSYSNTGELFF. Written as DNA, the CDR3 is TGTGCCAGCAGTTACAGCAACACCGGGGAGCTGTTTTTT.

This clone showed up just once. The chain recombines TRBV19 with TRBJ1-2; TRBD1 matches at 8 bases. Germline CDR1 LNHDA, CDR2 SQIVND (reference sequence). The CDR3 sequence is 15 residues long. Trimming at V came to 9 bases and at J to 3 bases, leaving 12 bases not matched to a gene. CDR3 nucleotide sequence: TGTGCCAGCAGAAAAGCAGGGGGCGCAGACTATGGCTACACCTTC. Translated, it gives CASRKAGGADYGYTF.